This record looks at one TCR beta chain sequence and its context. An input of about 0.5 to 1 ug of RNA was subjected to reverse transcription using random hexamers. Each CDR3 protein is one row after TCRdb ran MiXCR on the immunoSEQ multiplex PCR reads. The sample lists about 25,000 distinct CDR3 sequences; less than 95% were seen once. The data were obtained in a study of CD8 T cells in Susac syndrome. Per germline, CDR1 SGHDT and CDR2 YYEEEE. The V gene lost 0 bases and the J gene lost 2 bases, with 8 bases spanning the gap. This CDR3 spans 14 amino acids. The source is a human donor in good health. The chain links TRBV5-6 to TRBJ1-1; a possible D gene is TRBD1 (6 bases). The material sequenced was CD8+ T cells from PBMCs. CDR3 DNA sequence: TGTGCCAGCAGCTTGGACAGGGTAAACACTGAAGCTTTCTTT. Its protein product is CASSLDRVNTEAFF.